This is a list of T cell receptor beta chains from one sample in a study of T cells in Graves' hyperthyroidism and ophthalmopathy. TCRdb analysed the multiplex PCR reads with MiXCR anew, one entry per CDR3 protein. The profile shows 650,000 to 800,000 distinct CDR3 sequences, less than 45% of them singletons. Sequencing input: peripheral blood or thyroid tissue (not recorded which). The receptor set was obtained from an adult man with Graves' disease, either hyperthyroidism or ophthalmopathy (not recorded which). The CDR3 runs from the conserved cysteine through the conserved F or W. A D gene is named only where the DNA matches it firmly. For some rows the clone size is stated as once, few or many, or as a class when expanded; others skip it.

TRBD2,few,TRBJ2-7,TRBV12-3/TRBV12-4,TGTGCCAGCAGTTTAGGGCTAGCGGGGACTACATACGAGCAGTACTTC,CASSLGLAGTTYEQYF
TRBD1,NA,TRBJ1-2,TRBV29-1,TGCAGCGTTGACCCCGGACAGGGAACGGGAGTTGGCTACACCTTC,CSVDPGQGTGVGYTF
TRBD1,many,TRBJ1-5,TRBV6-5,TGTGCCAGCAGTTCGGGACAGGGTGATCAGCCCCAGCATTTT,CASSSGQGDQPQHF
NA,many,TRBJ1-1,TRBV14,TGTGCCAGCAGCCAAGCTCGGTTCACTGAAGCTTTCTTT,CASSQARFTEAFF
NA,few,TRBJ1-1,TRBV7-9,TGTGCCAGCAGCTTAGATCGGTATTGGAATGAAGCTTTCTTT,CASSLDRYWNEAFF
NA,many,TRBJ1-6,TRBV2,TGTGCCAGCAGTGAAGCGCCTAATTCACCCCTCCACTTT,CASSEAPNSPLHF
NA,NA,TRBJ1-6,TRBV10-3,TGTGCCATCAGTGAGTCAGGGACGGGGGTTTCACCCCTCCACTTT,CAISESGTGVSPLHF
TRBD1,NA,TRBJ2-7,TRBV7-9,TGTGCCAGTAGCCCGGGACAGGGGATCAACGAGCAGTACTTC,CASSPGQGINEQYF
NA,many,TRBJ1-2,TRBV29-1,TGCAGCGGCGGGCAGGGGATAGGTGGCTACACCTTC,CSGGQGIGGYTF
TRBD1,NA,TRBJ1-5,TRBV12-3/TRBV12-4,TGTGCCAGCAGTTTCGGTCAGGGGGCCCCTCAGCCCCAGCATTTT,CASSFGQGAPQPQHF
NA,many,TRBJ2-7,TRBV10-3,TGTGCCATCTCTGAGGACAGCTACGAGCAGTACTTC,CAISEDSYEQYF
NA,NA,TRBJ1-4,TRBV25-1,TGTGCCAGCAGAGATTATGAGGGGGAATGGGAAAAACTGTTTTTT,CASRDYEGEWEKLFF
NA,NA,TRBJ2-3,TRBV2,TGTGCCAGCAGTCCGGGACACTCGGGCCTAAGCACAGATACGCAGTATTTT,CASSPGHSGLSTDTQYF
TRBD1,NA,TRBJ2-7,TRBV12-3/TRBV12-4,TGTGCCAGCAGTCAGACAGGGGAGAGCTCCTACGAGCAGTACTTC,CASSQTGESSYEQYF
NA,few,TRBJ2-7,TRBV7-9,TGTGCCAGCAGCTTGGCCCCCCGGGAGCAGTACTTC,CASSLAPREQYF
NA,many,TRBJ1-5,TRBV2,TGTGCCAGCAGTTGGGGTGGCAGGGGCAATCAGCCCCAGCATTTT,CASSWGGRGNQPQHF
NA,NA,TRBJ2-5,TRBV10-3,TGTGCCATCAAGGACAGCGTAGACCAAGAGACCCAGTACTTC,CAIKDSVDQETQYF
NA,few,TRBJ2-2,TRBV14,TGTGCCAGCACCGATAGTGGGGAGCTGTTTTTT,CASTDSGELFF
TRBD1,NA,TRBJ1-2,TRBV6-1,TGTGCCAGCAACCCGTCGGGACAGTCCTCTGGCTACACCTTC,CASNPSGQSSGYTF
NA,few,TRBJ1-1,TRBV7-8,TGTGCCAGCAGCTTACTCGCAGGCCCTGAAGCTTTCTTT,CASSLLAGPEAFF
TRBD1,NA,TRBJ1-1,TRBV2,TGTGCCAGCAGTGAAGCGAGACAGGGGGGCTTGGGTGCTTTCTTT,CASSEARQGGLGAFF
NA,many,TRBJ1-4,TRBV5-1,TGCGCCAGCAGCTTGAACCGGATTAATGAAAAACTGTTTTTT,CASSLNRINEKLFF
TRBD1,NA,TRBJ1-1,TRBV5-1,TGCGCCAGCACCCGGACAGGGATTAACACTGAAGCTTTCTTT,CASTRTGINTEAFF
NA,many,TRBJ1-2,TRBV12-3/TRBV12-4,TGTGCCAGCAGCACAGGAGCTAACTATGGCTACACCTTC,CASSTGANYGYTF
NA,NA,TRBJ2-5,TRBV11-2,TGTGCCAGCAGCCACCGGATAGGAGAGACCCAGTACTTC,CASSHRIGETQYF
TRBD1,NA,TRBJ2-6,TRBV7-2,TGTGCCAGCAGCTTAGTGGGACAGGGGGCCAACGTCCTGACTTTC,CASSLVGQGANVLTF
TRBD1,NA,TRBJ1-1,TRBV11-2,TGCGCCAGCAGCCAAGGACAGGGTCGAACTGAAGCTTTCTTT,CASSQGQGRTEAFF
TRBD1,few,TRBJ1-2,TRBV12-3/TRBV12-4,TGTGCCAGCAGCTCAACCTGGACAGGGTCTGGCTACACCTTC,CASSSTWTGSGYTF
NA,NA,TRBJ2-7,TRBV7-9,TGTGCCAGCAGCCAAGATATGGGGGGTACCTACGAGCAGTACTTC,CASSQDMGGTYEQYF
NA,NA,TRBJ1-4,TRBV2,TGTGCCAGCTGCGGGGAATACGAGCATGAAAAACTGTTTTTT,CASCGEYEHEKLFF
NA,many,TRBJ1-2,TRBV2,TGTGCCAGCAGTGAGACTAGGGGACACTACTATGGCTACACCTTC,CASSETRGHYYGYTF
NA,NA,TRBJ1-1,TRBV9,TGCGCCAGCAGCCAAGGTTGGAGCACTGAAGCTTTCTTT,CASSQGWSTEAFF
NA,many,TRBJ2-7,TRBV7-9,TGTGCCAGCAGCTTAGTGGACTCCTCATACGAGCAGTACTTC,CASSLVDSSYEQYF
NA,NA,TRBJ1-3,TRBV10-3,TGTGCCATCTTGGCGTCCGGAGGAAACACCATATATTTT,CAILASGGNTIYF
TRBD1,NA,TRBJ1-5,TRBV2,TGTGCCAGCAGGAGACAGGGGGCGGATCAGCCCCAGCATTTT,CASRRQGADQPQHF
NA,NA,TRBJ2-2,TRBV7-2,TGTGCCAGCAGCCAAGATCTGTTGGCCGGGGAGCTGTTTTTT,CASSQDLLAGELFF
TRBD2,many,TRBJ2-7,TRBV20-1,TGCAGTGCTAGACCCCGACTAGCGGCGTCCTACGAGCAGTACTTC,CSARPRLAASYEQYF